This is a list of T cell receptor beta chains from one sample in a study of response to subunit inactivated influenza vaccine. TCRdb passed the RT-PCR reads through MiXCR, listing each CDR3 protein once. The sample consists of about 540,000 distinct CDR3 sequences, 12% to 15% of them appearing once. The sequenced sample was PBMCs from blood, obtained roughly 13 days after vaccination. These TCRs come from a middle-aged man who received an inactivated influenza vaccine. The CDR3 runs from the conserved cysteine through the conserved F or W. A D gene is named only where the DNA matches it firmly. Rows may omit the clone size; those that give it use once, few, many or a size class.

d_call	clone_size	j_call	v_call	cdr3_length	cdr3_aa	cdr3_nt
TRBD2	few	TRBJ2-5	TRBV12-3/TRBV12-4	15	CASRGGLAGGETQYF	TGTGCCAGCAGAGGAGGACTAGCGGGGGGAGAGACCCAGTACTTC
.	few	TRBJ2-4	TRBV6-1	14	CASSVGGGGDIQYF	TGTGCCAGCAGTGTCGGGGGCGGTGGGGACATTCAGTACTTC
TRBD1	.	TRBJ2-7	TRBV5-5	13	CASSFRDSLLQYF	TGTGCCAGCAGCTTCCGGGACAGCCTCCTTCAGTACTTC
TRBD1	.	TRBJ2-1	TRBV20-1	15	CSATGQGSSYNEQFF	TGCAGTGCCACCGGACAGGGAAGCTCCTACAATGAGCAGTTCTTC
TRBD1	many	TRBJ2-7	TRBV4-3	14	CASSQATGSYEQYF	TGCGCCAGCAGCCAAGCGACAGGGAGCTACGAGCAGTACTTC
TRBD2	many	TRBJ2-5	TRBV9	16	CASSVNIRGEEETQYF	TGTGCCAGCAGCGTAAATATACGGGGGGAGGAAGAGACCCAGTACTTC
TRBD2	.	TRBJ2-5	TRBV7-2	15	CASSLALASGETQYF	TGTGCCAGCAGCTTAGCACTAGCGTCGGGTGAGACCCAGTACTTC
.	many	TRBJ2-3	TRBV29-1	14	CSVGKAASTDTQYF	TGCAGCGTTGGTAAAGCGGCGAGCACAGATACGCAGTATTTT
TRBD1	few	TRBJ2-3	TRBV4-1	15	CASSRTGDSTDTQYF	TGCGCCAGCAGCCGGACAGGGGATAGCACAGATACGCAGTATTTT
TRBD2	.	TRBJ2-1	TRBV4-2	16	CASSQERLAGYNEQFF	TGTGCCAGCAGCCAAGAGAGGCTAGCGGGATACAATGAGCAGTTCTTC
TRBD1	.	TRBJ1-5	TRBV20-1	13	CSASDRVHQPQHF	TGCAGTGCTAGTGACAGGGTACATCAGCCCCAGCATTTT
.	.	TRBJ2-5	TRBV7-2	13	CASSAKGGETQYF	TGTGCCAGCAGCGCTAAGGGGGGAGAGACCCAGTACTTC
TRBD2	.	TRBJ2-7	TRBV18	15	CASSPPISGSDEQYF	TGTGCCAGCTCACCACCTATTAGCGGGAGTGACGAGCAGTACTTC
.	few	TRBJ2-7	TRBV10-3	14	CAISEGSGRNEQYF	TGTGCCATCAGTGAAGGTTCAGGGCGGAACGAGCAGTACTTC
.	.	TRBJ2-6	TRBV25-1	16	CASSEWQGSGANVLTF	TGTGCCAGCAGTGAATGGCAGGGCTCCGGGGCCAACGTCCTGACTTTC
.	.	TRBJ2-1	TRBV27	13	CASGIDSYNEQFF	TGTGCCAGTGGAATCGACTCCTACAATGAGCAGTTCTTC
TRBD2	.	TRBJ2-3	TRBV7-3	14	CASSERVAGDTQYF	TGTGCCAGCAGCGAAAGGGTAGCGGGAGATACGCAGTATTTT
.	few	TRBJ2-5	TRBV2	12	CASGELRETQYF	TGTGCCAGCGGGGAGCTTCGGGAGACCCAGTACTTC
.	few	TRBJ1-2	TRBV7-2	14	CASSPRQWGYGYTF	TGTGCCAGCAGCCCACGACAATGGGGTTATGGCTACACCTTC
.	few	TRBJ2-1	TRBV7-8	12	CASSWTVNEQFF	TGTGCCAGCAGTTGGACAGTCAATGAGCAGTTCTTC
TRBD1	few	TRBJ2-2	TRBV6-1	15	CASSKRDREAGELFF	TGTGCCAGCAGTAAACGGGACAGGGAGGCCGGGGAGCTGTTTTTT
.	few	TRBJ1-1	TRBV5-1	16	CASSFSAMRGNTEAFF	TGCGCCAGCAGCTTTTCAGCCATGCGAGGGAACACTGAAGCTTTCTTT
.	.	TRBJ1-6	TRBV12-3/TRBV12-4	14	CASSFRFGNSPLHF	TGTGCCAGCAGTTTTCGGTTCGGTAATTCACCCCTCCACTTT
.	.	TRBJ2-2	TRBV10-3	14	CAISDIWSTGELFF	TGTGCCATCAGTGATATCTGGTCCACCGGGGAGCTGTTTTTT
TRBD2	few	TRBJ2-1	TRBV20-1	17	CSASPRLAGEGYNEQFF	TGCAGTGCTAGCCCCCGGTTAGCGGGAGAGGGCTACAATGAGCAGTTCTTC
TRBD2	few	TRBJ2-3	TRBV20-1	17	CSAPSWTSGRGGDTQYF	TGCAGTGCTCCAAGCTGGACTAGCGGGAGAGGGGGAGATACGCAGTATTTT
.	.	TRBJ2-2	TRBV15	16	CATCQGGWYPTGELFF	TGTGCCACCTGTCAAGGGGGATGGTACCCGACCGGGGAGCTGTTTTTT
TRBD1	.	TRBJ2-5	TRBV7-9	15	CASSFSWDREETQYF	TGTGCCAGCAGCTTTTCCTGGGACAGGGAAGAGACCCAGTACTTC
.	few	TRBJ2-3	TRBV21-1	14	CASGFQGSTDTQYF	TGTGCCAGCGGGTTTCAGGGTAGCACAGATACGCAGTATTTT
TRBD1	.	TRBJ1-1	TRBV6-1	14	CASREIRQGAEAFF	TGTGCCAGCAGGGAGATACGACAGGGGGCCGAAGCTTTCTTT
TRBD1	.	TRBJ2-7	TRBV14	13	CASSQWDRDEQYF	TGTGCCAGCAGCCAGTGGGACAGGGACGAGCAGTACTTC